This TCR beta chain is drawn from a study of cytomegalovirus exposure and HLA in healthy donors. Regarding the study as a whole: It was reported in a later analysis that an Asian-associated ancestry cluster showed fewer N-insertions than the approximately 670-donor mean. Researchers counted approximately 160 TCR beta chains as cytomegalovirus-associated.

The CDR3 consists of 15 residues. In germline, CDR1 is SEHNR, CDR2 FQNEAQ (reference sequence). PCR amplification relied on 60 Vbeta primers (plus 13 Jbeta primers). Some clones are missing from TCRdb's copy, which holds only in-frame ones; the method was immunoSEQ multiplex PCR. Here the sample spans 65,000 or so clones, approximately 60% being singletons. Turning to this clone: Its antigen is as yet unknown.

The chain recombines TRBV7-9 with TRBJ2-5; TRBD2 might be the D (5 bases). The end of the DNA is better explained by TRBJ2-7, so the J call may be wrong. The clonotype was recovered from a man aged 25 to 40 in good health and CMV-seronegative. Sequences were obtained from PBMCs. CDR3 loop: CASSPEGRERYEQYF. DNA of the CDR3: TGTGCCAGCAGCCCTGAGGGTCGGGAACGCTACGAGCAGTACTTC.